These 6 T cell receptor beta chains were all obtained from the same sample, sequenced in a study of response to subunit inactivated influenza vaccine listed by TCRdb under 2018. Preparation of the library involved RT-PCR. The sample was run on an Illumina HiSeq 2500. The public reads were reanalyzed by TCRdb: fastp trimming at Q25, MiXCR alignment, in-frame beta chains only. Here each entry gathers all rows of one CDR3 protein and keeps the most common genes and DNA. This sample is represented by roughly 780,000 distinct CDR3 sequences; around a sixth of them were singletons. The ten largest clonotypes hold roughly a tenth of the sample. This specimen consisted of PBMCs from blood, obtained roughly 5 days after vaccination. These receptors all come from a man between 45 and 60 years old who received an inactivated influenza vaccine. Donor details come from another sample of the same person, matched by shared clones.

The chain carries TRBV5-6 and TRBJ2-7, with a weak D call TRBD1 (6 bases). The CDR3 contains 17 residues. With 1 base removed from V and 0 bases from J, the gap between germline ends came to 17 bases. Germline CDR1 and CDR2: SGHDT and YYEEEE. The DNA for the CDR3 is TGTGCCAGCAGCTTGCTTATCCGACAGGCGAGCTCCTACGAGCAGTACTTC. It codes for CASSLLIRQASSYEQYF.

This clonotype was counted at least ten times. The J gene is TRBJ2-7, the V gene TRBV7-9; D gene ambiguous. CDR1 and CDR2 from the germline V gene are SEHNR and FQNEAQ (reference sequence). The CDR3 consists of 12 residues. Trimming removed 8 bases at V and 1 base at J, with 9 bases between. CDR3 sequence: CASAGKSYEQYF. The CDR3 nucleotides are TGTGCCAGCGCTGGGAAATCCTACGAGCAGTACTTC.

This clonotype was detected only a few times. The gene calls are TRBV6-5 and TRBJ1-2; D gene unclear. Germline lookup yields CDR1 MNHEY and CDR2 SVGAGI. Trimming shortened V by 2 bases and J by 0 bases, and 7 bases separated the two germline ends. The CDR3 totals 14 residues. This CDR3 is CASSYGLANYGYTF. The CDR3 DNA sequence: TGTGCCAGCAGTTACGGCTTAGCTAACTATGGCTACACCTTC.

Turning to this clonotype: A much larger clone differs by one base, so this may be a read error. The rearrangement links TRBV6-6 to TRBJ2-5, with 7 bases identical to TRBD2. Germline V CDR1 and CDR2: MNHNY, SVGAGI (reference sequence). This CDR3 contains 13 residues. V lost 2 bases, J lost 5 bases, and 2 bases stayed unmatched. This chain's CDR3 is CASSYGGGETQYF. Here the CDR3 DNA reads TGTGCCAGCAGTTACGGGGGGGGGGAGACCCAGTACTTC.

The rearrangement links TRBV11-2 to TRBJ1-2; TRBD1 is a possible D gene (5 bases). Between the trimmed V and J ends, which lost 3 bases and 4 bases, there was a span of 24 bases. The CDR3 is 18 amino acids. Germline CDR1 reads SGHAT; CDR2 reads FQNNGV. The DNA of the CDR3 is TGTGCCAGCAGCTTCCCGGGACTACTATTCCAAAAGGGCTATGGCTACACCTTC. Translation: CASSFPGLLFQKGYGYTF.

The rearrangement links TRBV2 to TRBJ2-1; D is possibly TRBD1 (6 bases). Trimming stripped 1 base from V and 7 bases from J, with 14 bases between. From germline, CDR1 is SNHLY and CDR2 FYNNEI. The CDR3 extends over 15 amino acids. CDR3: CASSEGLVRGNEQFF. The CDR3 region has the DNA TGTGCCAGCAGTGAAGGGCTAGTAAGGGGGAATGAGCAGTTCTTC.